Below, one T cell receptor (beta chain) is given with its context. Here immunoSEQ multiplex PCR was the method, and the copy in TCRdb shows in-frame clones only, minus some. The sample carries about 250,000 clones, about 91% recorded once. V shed 7 bases and J 5 bases; nucleotides not matched to a gene: 9. The CDR3 has 15 residues. Per the germline V gene, CDR1 is SGHNT and CDR2 is YENEEA. The sample belongs to a study of blood T cell repertoires in COVID-19. The sequencing input was peripheral blood. The chain combines TRBV11-3 with TRBJ2-2; 8 bases agree with TRBD1. The TCR comes from a woman aged 25 to 39 with COVID-19, enrolled during active disease. CDR3 region: CASKGQGANTGELFF. The CDR3 DNA reads TGTGCCAGCAAGGGCCAGGGGGCAAATACCGGGGAGCTGTTTTTT.